The 32 T cell receptor beta chains listed next were all sequenced from one sample in a study of blood T cells in healthy people across ages. The use of a sample-barcoded 5' primer and a J-beta primer mix characterized a second PCR of about 7 to 12 cycles. TCRdb re-derived calls from the 5' RACE reads in MiXCR, one entry per CDR3 protein. Of roughly 1.7 million distinct CDR3 sequences in the sample, almost 35% were seen once. Sequenced sample: blood. These receptors all come from a woman under 40 in good health.

This clonotype appeared a few times. This chain uses TRBV30 with TRBJ1-5; tentative D call: TRBD1 (5 bases). V lost 3 bases to trimming and J lost 9 bases, with 9 bases between them. Germline CDR1 reads GTSNPN; CDR2 reads SVGIG (reference sequence). The CDR3 runs to 11 residues. For the CDR3, the DNA is TGTGCCTGGAGCCTGCAGGGGCCCCAGCATTTT. Translation gives CAWSLQGPQHF.

The V call is TRBV7-6, the J call TRBJ2-2; TRBD2 matches at 9 bases. V dropped 4 bases and J dropped 0; count of bases not matched to a gene: 3. CDR3 length: 16 residues. In germline, CDR1 is SGHVS, CDR2 FNYEAQ. The CDR3 protein is CASSWLAGANTGELFF. The CDR3 DNA is TGTGCCAGCAGCTGGTTAGCGGGGGCGAACACCGGGGAGCTGTTTTTT.

J is TRBJ2-7 and V is TRBV9; TRBD2 matches at 9 bases. Germline lookup yields CDR1 SGDLS and CDR2 YYNGEE. V was clipped by 0 bases and J by 4 bases; unmatched bases: 11. There are 17 residues in the CDR3. The CDR3 DNA follows: TGTGCCAGCAGCGTAGGGCTAGCGGGGATCCCCCCATACGAGCAGTACTTC. Residues: CASSVGLAGIPPYEQYF.

There are a few counts of this clonotype. This chain links TRBV12-3 or TRBV12-4 with TRBJ2-5, with D possibly TRBD2 on 6 matching bases. CDR3 length: 14 residues. V dropped 3 bases and J dropped 1 base, with 9 bases sitting between them. In DNA, the CDR3 is TGTGCCAGCAGTTTTGGGAGGACCCAAGAGACCCAGTACTTC. This translates into CASSFGRTQETQYF.

There are a few counts of this clonotype. This chain joins TRBV4-1 and TRBJ1-5, with 11 bases fitting TRBD1. J gave up 6 bases and V 4 bases, and 11 bases lay outside the gene matches. Germline values: CDR1 MGHRA, CDR2 YSYEKL. The CDR3 has 17 residues. The CDR3 is CASSLRTGGWGGQPQHF. CDR3 coding DNA: TGCGCCAGCAGCCTTAGGACAGGGGGCTGGGGGGGTCAGCCCCAGCATTTT.

This clonotype was seen only once. This sequence may be a read error, since a much larger clone differs from it by one base. This sequence joins TRBV10-3 and TRBJ1-1; 8 bases line up with TRBD1. There are 14 residues in the CDR3. Germline V gene lookup returns CDR1 ENHRY and CDR2 SYGVKD. V trimming: 8 bases; J trimming: 4 bases; junction bases outside the gene matches: 9. CDR3 DNA sequence: TGTGCCATCTCCAGGACAGGGCAGAGCACTGAAGCTTTCTTT. This translates into CAISRTGQSTEAFF.

This chain uses TRBV2 with TRBJ2-3; unclear D gene. Germline V gene lookup returns CDR1 SNHLY and CDR2 FYNNEI. Deletions cut 3 bases from V and 1 base from J, with 17 bases between. There are 17 residues in the CDR3. This CDR3 reads CASSDSSRLTGTDTQYF. The DNA for the CDR3 is TGTGCCAGCAGTGACTCCTCCAGGTTGACGGGCACAGATACGCAGTATTTT.

This clonotype has a handful of counts. This chain connects TRBV20-1 to TRBJ1-5; D is possibly TRBD1 (6 bases). In germline, CDR1 is DFQATT, CDR2 SNEGSKA (reference sequence). The CDR3 is 13 amino acids. V shed 4 bases and J shed 3 bases, with 10 bases lying between them. The CDR3 is CSAKRDTNQPQHF. The CDR3 DNA is TGCAGTGCTAAGCGGGACACCAATCAGCCCCAGCATTTT.

The chain uses TRBV20-1 and TRBJ2-3; 11 positions agree with TRBD1. The germline gives CDR1 DFQATT, CDR2 SNEGSKA (reference sequence). The length of the CDR3 is 12 residues. The CDR3 DNA reads TGCAGGGGGGGACAGGGGGTAGATACGCAGTATTTT. Translation gives CRGGQGVDTQYF.

This clonotype was counted between two and nine times. The chain couples TRBV13 to TRBJ1-6; D unresolved. Germline CDR1 and CDR2: PRHDT and FYEKMQ (reference sequence). This CDR3 has 13 residues. V lost 5 bases and J lost 6, with 8 bases in between. CDR3 DNA sequence: TGTGCCAGCAGCGGACGGCGTAATTCACCCCTCCACTTT. Its translation: CASSGRRNSPLHF. Supplemented by reference TRBV13 and TRBJ1-6, the full variable domain reads AAGVIQSPRHLIKEKRETATLKCYPIPRHDTVYWYQQGPGQDPQFLISFYEKMQSDKGSIPDRFSAQQFSDYHSELNMSSLELGDSALYFCASSGRRNSPLHFGNGTRLTVT.

The chain recombines TRBV5-1 with TRBJ1-1; TRBD1 matches at 10 bases. V dropped 0 bases and J dropped 3; count of bases not matched to a gene: 2. Germline values: CDR1 SGHRS, CDR2 YFSETQ. The CDR3 has 15 amino acids. The CDR3 here is CASSLGQGAYTEAFF. DNA for the CDR3: TGCGCCAGCAGCTTGGGACAGGGGGCGTACACTGAAGCTTTCTTT.

This clonotype was picked up a small number of times. This chain connects TRBV7-9 to TRBJ2-7, with a tentative D call TRBD2 (5 bases). The CDR3 length is 13 residues. Germline V gene lookup returns CDR1 SEHNR and CDR2 FQNEAQ (reference sequence). Between the trimmed V and J ends, which lost 5 bases and 6 bases, there was a span of 14 bases. The CDR3 DNA reads TGTGCCAGCAGCCCGGGAAATTTGGGCGAGCAGTACTTC. Amino acid sequence: CASSPGNLGEQYF.

This chain connects TRBV7-2 to TRBJ2-1, with 13 bases lining up with TRBD2. With V trimmed by 3 bases and J by 8 bases, 10 bases remained unmatched. Germline CDR1 and CDR2: SGHTA and FQGNSA. This CDR3 contains 17 residues. The CDR3 sequence is CASSFPSLAGGPDEQFF. The DNA for the CDR3 is TGTGCCAGCAGCTTCCCATCACTAGCGGGAGGGCCGGATGAGCAGTTCTTC.

This clonotype was seen ten or more times. The chain carries TRBV9 and TRBJ2-7; 10 bases map to TRBD1. CDR3 length equals 14 residues. Trimming took 3 bases from V and 4 from J; bases not matched to a gene: 4. The germline CDR1 and CDR2 sequences are SGDLS and YYNGEE. The CDR3 loop is CASSDGDRGYEQYF. As DNA, the CDR3 is TGTGCCAGCAGCGATGGGGACAGGGGTTACGAGCAGTACTTC.

This clonotype was counted between two and nine times. The chain has TRBV5-1 and TRBJ2-1; 10 nucleotides line up with TRBD2. With 1 base clipped from V and 8 bases from J, the junction kept 6 bases outside the gene matches. Germline V gene data show CDR1 as SGHRS and CDR2 as YFSETQ. The CDR3 loop spans 15 amino acids. CDR3 loop: CASSLTSGTGDEQFF. DNA of the CDR3: TGCGCCAGCAGCTTGACTAGCGGGACAGGCGATGAGCAGTTCTTC.

The gene calls are TRBV5-1 and TRBJ1-2; TRBD1 might be the D (6 bases). The CDR3 sequence is 15 residues long. CDR1 SGHRS and CDR2 YFSETQ come from the germline V gene. V was trimmed by 1 base and J by 4 bases, leaving 14 bases between them. CDR3 region: CASSLYIADSYGYTF. The CDR3 coding sequence is TGCGCCAGCAGCTTGTACATAGCGGACAGCTATGGCTACACCTTC.

The V and J genes are TRBV6-2 or TRBV6-3 and TRBJ2-5; 9 positions agree with TRBD1. The end of the DNA aligns better with TRBJ2-7, so the J call may be wrong. This CDR3 has 18 residues. Per germline, CDR1 MNHEY and CDR2 SVGEGT. CDR3 DNA: TGTGCCAGCAGTACCGGGACAGGGTTTCTCCAGCTGGTCTACGAGCAGTACTTC. It encodes CASSTGTGFLQLVYEQYF.

To note about this clonotype: A much larger clone differs from this one at a single base, so this may be a read error. This chain joins TRBV14 and TRBJ2-1; no clear D. Germline CDR1 SGHDN, CDR2 FVKESK. This CDR3 has 12 amino acids. The CDR3 loop reads CASSYSDNERFF. CDR3 DNA: TGTGCCAGCAGCTACTCTGACAATGAGCGGTTCTTC. Full variable domain (missing parts from reference TRBV14 and TRBJ2-1): EAGVTQFPSHSVIEKGQTVTLRCDPISGHDNLYWYRRVMGKEIKFLLHFVKESKQDESGMPNNRFLAERTGGTYSTLKVQPAELEDSGVYFCASSYSDNERFFGPGTRLTVL.

This clonotype was observed a few times. The chain combines TRBV3-1 with TRBJ2-1, with D uncertain. CDR3 size: 14 residues. V lost 4 bases, J lost 6 bases, and 13 bases lay in between. Germline V gene data show CDR1 as LGHDT and CDR2 as YNNKEL (reference sequence). CDR3 in amino acids: CASSPRVGPNEQFF. The CDR3 region has the DNA TGTGCCAGCAGCCCGCGTGTAGGGCCCAATGAGCAGTTCTTC.

This clonotype was seen more than once but under ten times. This chain joins TRBV5-1 and TRBJ1-4; 7 nucleotides line up with TRBD1. This CDR3 contains 16 residues. Trimming at V came to 3 bases and at J to 3 bases, leaving 8 bases not matched to a gene. Germline V gene sequence: CDR1 SGHRS, CDR2 YFSETQ. This chain's CDR3 is CASSSTGLAANEKLFF. For the CDR3, the DNA is TGCGCCAGCAGCTCGACAGGGCTGGCGGCTAATGAAAAACTGTTTTTT. Looking up the rest from reference TRBV5-1 and TRBJ1-4 gives the full variable domain: KAGVTQTPRYLIKTRGQQVTLSCSPISGHRSVSWYQQTPGQGLQFLFEYFSETQRNKGNFPGRFSGRQFSNSRSEMNVSTLELGDSALYLCASSSTGLAANEKLFFGSGTQLSVL.

This clonotype was observed a handful of times. The V and J genes are TRBV5-1 and TRBJ2-1; 9 nucleotides agree with TRBD1. The V segment lost 4 bases and the J segment 5 bases; nucleotides outside the gene matches: 4. This CDR3 comprises 14 residues. CDR1 SGHRS and CDR2 YFSETQ come from the germline V gene. The CDR3 loop reads CASSRGQGHNEQFF. CDR3 nucleotide sequence: TGCGCCAGCAGCAGGGGACAGGGCCACAATGAGCAGTTCTTC.

This clonotype was seen more than once but under ten times. The chain is built from TRBV28 and TRBJ2-1; TRBD2 matches at 13 bases. Losses at the gene ends were 6 bases for V and 9 bases for J; bases not matched to a gene: 11. The CDR3 is made up of 16 amino acids. CDR1 and CDR2 (germline): MDHEN, SYDVKM. The CDR3 loop reads CASSPVLAGGVGEQFF. The CDR3 region has the DNA TGTGCCAGCAGCCCCGTACTAGCGGGAGGGGTCGGTGAGCAGTTCTTC.

This rearrangement joins TRBV3-1 to TRBJ2-1, with TRBD2 identical over 10 bases. Per the germline V gene, CDR1 is LGHDT and CDR2 is YNNKEL (reference sequence). V gave up 2 bases and J gave up 12 bases; unmatched junction bases: 13. The CDR3 spans 16 residues. Here the CDR3 reads CASSQRSGGAPGGQFF. CDR3 nucleotide sequence: TGTGCCAGCAGCCAACGAAGCGGGGGGGCACCAGGTGGGCAGTTCTTC.

This chain links TRBV19 with TRBJ2-3; 8 bases match TRBD1. The CDR3 consists of 16 residues. V lost 6 bases to trimming and J lost 1 base; unmatched junction nucleotides: 9. The germline V gene encodes CDR1 LNHDA and CDR2 SQIVND (reference sequence). The CDR3 reads CASSDPQGAGTDTQYF. DNA for the CDR3: TGTGCCAGTAGCGACCCCCAGGGGGCGGGCACAGATACGCAGTATTTT.

The V and J genes are TRBV3-1 and TRBJ2-7; 14 positions agree with TRBD2. Germline V gene data show CDR1 as LGHDT and CDR2 as YNNKEL (reference sequence). This CDR3 region has 14 residues. The CDR3 reads CVRRRLAGGYEQYF. The CDR3, as DNA: TGTGTAAGGAGGAGACTAGCGGGAGGGTACGAGCAGTACTTC.

This clonotype was found a few times. The chain is built from TRBV4-1 and TRBJ2-7; 13 nucleotides line up with TRBD2. This CDR3 is built from 18 residues. Trimming removed 4 bases from V and 2 bases from J; junction bases left unmatched: 11. CDR1 MGHRA and CDR2 YSYEKL come from the germline V gene. CDR3 loop: CASSLRTSGRPRAYEQYF. The CDR3 bases are TGCGCCAGCAGCCTCAGGACTAGCGGGAGACCCCGGGCCTACGAGCAGTACTTC.

This clonotype has only one observation. The chain joins TRBV20-1 to TRBJ2-1, with D hard to call. V lost 4 bases, J lost 6 bases, and 19 bases lay in between. There are 15 residues in the CDR3. Germline lookup yields CDR1 DFQATT and CDR2 SNEGSKA (reference sequence). CDR3 bases: TGCAGTGCTACTCATAGCTACACTAAATCCAATGAGCAGTTCTTC. Encoded protein: CSATHSYTKSNEQFF.

This clonotype was picked up many times. The chain is built from TRBV4-1 and TRBJ2-5; no reliable D call. There are 14 residues in the CDR3. V was clipped by 0 bases and J by 5 bases, with 10 bases between them. CDR1 MGHRA and CDR2 YSYEKL come from the germline V gene. CDR3: CASSQDLRKETQYF. The DNA for the CDR3 is TGCGCCAGCAGCCAAGATTTGCGGAAGGAGACCCAGTACTTC.

The rearrangement joins TRBV7-9 to TRBJ2-5, with 10 bases fitting TRBD2. J lost 4 bases, V lost 5 bases, and 10 bases had no gene match. The germline V gene encodes CDR1 SEHNR and CDR2 FQNEAQ (reference sequence). The CDR3 covers 16 residues. CDR3 in DNA: TGTGCCAGCAGCCTCGTTCTAGCGGGAGTGGGAGAGACCCAGTACTTC. It specifies CASSLVLAGVGETQYF. Drawing the rest from reference TRBV7-9 and TRBJ2-5, the complete variable domain is DTGVSQNPRHKITKRGQNVTFRCDPISEHNRLYWYRQTLGQGPEFLTYFQNEAQLEKSRLLSDRFSAERPKGSFSTLEIQRTEQGDSAMYLCASSLVLAGVGETQYFGPGTRLLVL.

This chain joins TRBV9 and TRBJ2-1; D not resolved. This CDR3 contains 14 residues. Trimming stripped 2 bases from V and 6 bases from J, with 12 bases between. CDR1 and CDR2 (germline): SGDLS, YYNGEE. CDR3 sequence: CASSVTVLANEQFF. The CDR3 bases are TGTGCCAGCAGCGTTACTGTTCTCGCCAATGAGCAGTTCTTC.

This clonotype came up a few times. Here the CDR3 DNA reads TGCGCCAGCAGCTTGGCGATGGTAGGGGATGGCTACACCTTC. It is translated as CASSLAMVGDGYTF. The chain employs TRBV5-1 and TRBJ1-2; tentative D call: TRBD1 (5 bases). Germline V gene sequence: CDR1 SGHRS, CDR2 YFSETQ. V was cut by 0 bases and J by 6 bases, with 12 bases left in between. This CDR3 spans 14 amino acids.

This clonotype came up a few times. The rearrangement links TRBV7-8 to TRBJ2-3; 7 bases map to TRBD1. The CDR3 is 16 amino acids. The germline CDR1 and CDR2 sequences are SGHVS and FQNEAQ. The J segment lost 2 bases and the V segment lost 5 bases, leaving 10 bases of the junction unmatched. As DNA, the CDR3 is TGTGCCAGCAGCAACCCCTGGGACAGAAACACAGATACGCAGTATTTT. It translates to CASSNPWDRNTDTQYF.